The source of this T cell receptor beta chain is a study of CD8 T cells in Susac syndrome (dated by TCRdb to the late 2010s). The study in broad terms: Repertoire sequencing was used to test whether CD8+ T cell activation and differentiation in Susac syndrome was antigen driven. The study compared CD8+ T cell repertoire clonality among roughly 12 healthy donors, 14 Susac syndrome patients and 15 multiple sclerosis patients. What the study reported, not specific to this receptor: The number of individuals in the TCR sequencing and HLA analysis was acknowledged as relatively small.

The germline ends are 12 bases apart after V is trimmed by 3 bases and J by 11 bases. From a lookup of the germline V gene, CDR1 and CDR2 are MGHRA and YSYEKL. Measured from the cysteine to the phenylalanine, the CDR3 is 12 residues long. Only the CDR3 part of the read is kept: 36 bases, read in frame from the first base. RNA was extracted using the RNeasy kit, and roughly 0.5 to 1 microgram was reverse transcribed with random hexamers. TCR beta CDR3 regions were amplified with the immunoSEQ multiplex PCR assay covering 54 Vbeta and 13 Jbeta segments. Bias from PCR amplification was corrected by using a synthetic template baseline for primer optimization and for computational correction. In the authors' own workflow: Only productive sequences were kept, with reads annotated to V, D and J genes according to IMGT and analyzed in immunoSEQ Analyzer. Clonality was calculated as one minus the Shannon entropy normalized by log2 of the number of productive unique sequences. For each patient and control, public and private clones were evaluated among the 100 most prevalent clones. Susac-specific clones were defined as absent from healthy and MS cohorts, some 1,000 published viral clones and other ImmuneACCESS disease sequences. Using fastp at Q25 and MiXCR, TCRdb reprocessed the public reads and kept productive beta chains. When rows share a CDR3 protein, they turn into one entry using the most common DNA and genes. TCRdb, not the original authors, processed these V and J calls. For this sample there are some 300,000 distinct CDR3 sequences; around 91% appear just once. The top ten constitute 0.18% of the sample.

Peripheral blood CD8+ and CD4+ T cells from healthy donors, Susac syndrome patients and multiple sclerosis patients were profiled using high-throughput TCR beta sequencing. Treatment-naive patients with stable or active relapsing-remitting disease fulfilling revised McDonald criteria were used as multiple sclerosis controls. Bulk CD8+ and CD4+ T cells were purified by magnetic negative isolation, whereas CD8+ TEMRA cells were enriched by FACS. Blood was drawn into EDTA tubes, processed within 24 hours, and PBMCs were isolated by density gradient centrifugation. PBMCs intended for TCR sequencing were cryopreserved in liquid nitrogen and thawed later in a water bath at 37 degrees C. The sorted or isolated CD4+, CD8+ and CD8+ TEMRA cells reached a purity of at least 90%. On this clonotype itself: It lacks a known antigen. No quality values exist for individual bases; no much larger clone is one base distant.

The TCR comes from a human donor with multiple sclerosis. The chain is assembled from TRBV4-1 and TRBJ2-3, with TRBD2 tentatively as D gene (5 bases match). Sequenced input: CD8+ T cells from PBMCs. Here the CDR3 is given as CASSHPGNLQYF. The DNA is as follows: TGCGCCAGCAGCCACCCCGGGAATTTGCAGTATTTT.